This T cell receptor beta chain was retrieved from a study of T-cell reconstitution after alpha-beta-depleted transplantation in children. Preparing the TCRbeta library involved the use of unique molecular identifiers. A single record per CDR3 protein comes from TCRdb applying MiXCR to the PCR reads. The sample has about 610,000 distinct CDR3 sequences, around 27% seen once; the top ten hold around a third. Germline V lookup: CDR1 DFQATT, CDR2 SNEGSKA (reference sequence). The CDR3 contains 13 residues. The germline V and J ends were trimmed by 6 bases and 2 bases, with 13 bases remaining between them.

Material: PBMCs, obtained before TCRalphabeta/CD19-depleted stem cell transplant. The chain couples TRBV20-1 to TRBJ2-5; TRBD1 or TRBD2 may be the D gene (5 bases each). The receptor was isolated from a boy under two years old with Wiskott-Aldrich syndrome, due to receive a stem cell transplant. The CDR3 bases are TGCAGTGCGAGCCAGGGACCTCAAGAGACCCAGTACTTC. Translating it yields CSASQGPQETQYF.